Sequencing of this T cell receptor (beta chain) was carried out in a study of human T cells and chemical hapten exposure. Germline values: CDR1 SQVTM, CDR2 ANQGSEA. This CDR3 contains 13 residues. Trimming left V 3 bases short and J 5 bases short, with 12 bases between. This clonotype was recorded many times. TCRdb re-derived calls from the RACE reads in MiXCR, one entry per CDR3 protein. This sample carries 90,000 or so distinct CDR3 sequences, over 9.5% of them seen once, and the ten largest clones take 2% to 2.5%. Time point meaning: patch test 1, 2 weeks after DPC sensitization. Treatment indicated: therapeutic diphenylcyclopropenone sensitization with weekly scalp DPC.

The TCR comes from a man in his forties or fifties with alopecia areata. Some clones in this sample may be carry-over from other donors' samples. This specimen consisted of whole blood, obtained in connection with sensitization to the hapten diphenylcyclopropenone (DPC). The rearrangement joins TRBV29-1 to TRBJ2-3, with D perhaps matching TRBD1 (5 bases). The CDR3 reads CSVETGAGDTQYF. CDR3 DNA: TGCAGCGTTGAGACTGGGGCTGGAGATACGCAGTATTTT.